This T cell receptor (beta chain) was identified in a study of identical twins. Whole-study results and caveats: Models predicted too little out-of-frame TCR alpha sharing in monozygotic twins.

From the 5' RACE reads, TCRdb called clonotypes with MiXCR, one entry per CDR3 protein. The sample includes some 200,000 distinct CDR3 sequences, around 8% seen only once; the top ten take about 2%. This clonotype was observed a few times. The antigen remains undetermined. Germline V gives CDR1 SGHRS, CDR2 YFSETQ. The V and J ends lost 3 bases and 7 bases respectively, with 17 bases between them. The CDR3 contains 14 residues. These records were also assigned to another study, of yellow fever vaccine responses in identical twins. That source reports: Twins reportedly appeared to share part of their vaccine T cell response while keeping part individual.

The sequencing sample was made of memory (CD45RO+) T cells sorted from blood. The chain recombines TRBV5-1 with TRBJ2-7; a possible D gene is TRBD1 (6 bases). This TCR was recovered from a woman aged 18-29 years in good health. The CDR3 coding sequence is TGCGCCAGCAGCTACGGACAGTCGGTTCAGGAGCAGTACTTC. The encoded protein is CASSYGQSVQEQYF.